This T cell receptor beta chain was captured in a study of long-term antiretroviral therapy in people with HIV. Study-level findings and limits: Specimen acquisition occurred between the mid-2000s and the late 2010s, potentially under older ART regimens. HIV repertoires covered narrower CDR3 length ranges than controls did.

CDR3 length: 19 residues. The V end lost 0 bases, the J end lost 0 bases, and 18 bases lay between the germline ends. The germline V gene has CDR1 SGHAT and CDR2 FQDESV (reference sequence). HIV-positive participants were all treated in the United States. Only a few counts were recorded for this clone. What it binds is not known. Running of the v3.0 immunoSEQ assay took place at survey level. Some clones are missing from TCRdb's copy, which holds only in-frame ones; the method was immunoSEQ multiplex PCR. The sample records approximately 33,000 clones, approximately 85% being singletons. This sequence was found in a man between 18 and 29 years old with HIV. This rearrangement joins TRBV11-1 to TRBJ2-4; TRBD2 might be the D (6 bases). The source was unsorted PBMCs, collected 0.8 years before starting antiretroviral therapy. Here the CDR3 reads CASSLAGPQGGIAKNIQYF. CDR3 DNA: TGTGCCAGCAGCTTAGCCGGACCGCAGGGCGGGATAGCCAAAAACATTCAGTACTTC.